This T cell receptor (beta chain) is from a study of cytomegalovirus exposure and HLA in healthy donors. Vbeta (60) and Jbeta (13) primers were used in the PCR. TCRdb's table, derived via immunoSEQ multiplex PCR, lists solely in-frame clones and lacks some. Its table records fewer than 40,000 clones. CDR3 length: 13 residues. V was shortened by 4 bases and J by 9 bases, with 13 bases between the two germline ends. Germline-derived CDR1 and CDR2 are LNHDA and SQIVND (reference sequence). Sequencing used PBMCs. The chain recombines TRBV19 with TRBJ1-5, with a tentative D call TRBD1 (5 bases). The receptor's source is a woman in her forties in good health and CMV-seropositive. The CDR3 coding sequence is TGTGCCAGTAGTACTGCGGGGCTTGGGCCCCAGCATTTT. Protein product: CASSTAGLGPQHF.